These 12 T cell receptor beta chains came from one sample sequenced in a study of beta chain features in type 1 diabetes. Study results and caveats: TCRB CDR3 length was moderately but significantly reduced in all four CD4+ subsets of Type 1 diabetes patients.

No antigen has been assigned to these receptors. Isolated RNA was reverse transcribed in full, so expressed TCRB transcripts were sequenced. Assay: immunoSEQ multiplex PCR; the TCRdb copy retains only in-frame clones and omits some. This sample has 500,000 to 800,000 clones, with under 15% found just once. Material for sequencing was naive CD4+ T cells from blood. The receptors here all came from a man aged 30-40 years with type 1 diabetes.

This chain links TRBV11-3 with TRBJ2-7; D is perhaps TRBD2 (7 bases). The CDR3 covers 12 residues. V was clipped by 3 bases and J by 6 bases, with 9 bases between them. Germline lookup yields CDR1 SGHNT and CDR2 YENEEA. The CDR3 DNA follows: TGTGCCAGCAGCTTTCGGGGGGCCGAGCAGTACTTC. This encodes CASSFRGAEQYF.

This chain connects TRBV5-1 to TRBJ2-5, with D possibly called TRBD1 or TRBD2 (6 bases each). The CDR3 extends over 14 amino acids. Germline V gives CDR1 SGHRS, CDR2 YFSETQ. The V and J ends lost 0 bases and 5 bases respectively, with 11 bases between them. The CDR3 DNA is TGCGCCAGCAGCTTGGGACAGGCGGGGGAGACCCAGTACTTC. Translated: CASSLGQAGETQYF.

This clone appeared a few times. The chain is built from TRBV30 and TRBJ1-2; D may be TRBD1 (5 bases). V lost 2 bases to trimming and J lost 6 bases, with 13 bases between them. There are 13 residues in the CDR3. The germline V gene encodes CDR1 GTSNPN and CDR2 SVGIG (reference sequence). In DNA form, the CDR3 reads TGTGCCTGGAGTATGATCGGAGGGGATGGCTACACCTTC. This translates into CAWSMIGGDGYTF.

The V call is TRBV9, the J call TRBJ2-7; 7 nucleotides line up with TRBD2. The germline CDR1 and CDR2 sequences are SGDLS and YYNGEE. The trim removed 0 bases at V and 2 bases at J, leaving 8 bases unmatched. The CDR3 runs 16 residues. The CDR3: CASSVAPAGTTYEQYF. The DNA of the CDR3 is TGTGCCAGCAGCGTAGCCCCAGCGGGGACGACCTACGAGCAGTACTTC.

CDR3 residues: CASSPSFPGDGNEQYF. The CDR3 bases are TGTGCCAGCTCACCGTCGTTTCCGGGTGATGGGAACGAGCAGTACTTC. The rearrangement uses TRBV18 and TRBJ2-7, with unresolved D. Per germline, CDR1 KGHSH and CDR2 LQKENI. Trimming took off 3 bases at V and 5 bases at J, with 20 bases between the two ends. The CDR3 sequence is 16 residues long.

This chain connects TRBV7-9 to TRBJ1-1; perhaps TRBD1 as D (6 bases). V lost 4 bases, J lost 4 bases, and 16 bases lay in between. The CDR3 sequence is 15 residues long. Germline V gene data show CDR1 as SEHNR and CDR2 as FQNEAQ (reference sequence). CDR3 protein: CASSSSGVGGTEAFF. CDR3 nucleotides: TGTGCCAGCAGCTCGTCAGGGGTAGGTGGCACTGAAGCTTTCTTT.

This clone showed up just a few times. This CDR3 is CAISVRLENEQFF. The CDR3 coding sequence is TGTGCCATCAGTGTCCGACTAGAGAATGAGCAGTTCTTC. This chain links TRBV10-3 with TRBJ2-1; D is possibly TRBD2 (6 bases). Trimming removed 4 bases from V and 7 bases from J, with 11 bases in between. The CDR3 runs to 13 residues. The germline V gene has CDR1 ENHRY and CDR2 SYGVKD.

CDR3 in amino acids: CASRGTDTQYF. The DNA of the CDR3 is TGTGCCAGCAGGGGGACAGATACGCAGTATTTT. This chain connects TRBV28 to TRBJ2-3; D gene ambiguous. Germline values: CDR1 MDHEN, CDR2 SYDVKM. V lost 6 bases and J lost 3, with 4 bases in between. The CDR3 has 11 amino acids.

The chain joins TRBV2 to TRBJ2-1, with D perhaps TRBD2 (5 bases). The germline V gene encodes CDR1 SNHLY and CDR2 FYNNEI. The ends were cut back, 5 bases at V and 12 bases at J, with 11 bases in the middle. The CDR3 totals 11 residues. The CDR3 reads CASSLPGGQFF. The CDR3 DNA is TGTGCCAGCAGTCTGCCAGGAGGGCAGTTCTTC.

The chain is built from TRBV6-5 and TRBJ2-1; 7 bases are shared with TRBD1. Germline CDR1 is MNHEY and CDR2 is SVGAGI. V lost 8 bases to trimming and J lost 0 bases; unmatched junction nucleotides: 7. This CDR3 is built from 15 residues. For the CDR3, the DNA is TGTGCCAGCCATCAGGGGGACGGCTCCTACAATGAGCAGTTCTTC. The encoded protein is CASHQGDGSYNEQFF.

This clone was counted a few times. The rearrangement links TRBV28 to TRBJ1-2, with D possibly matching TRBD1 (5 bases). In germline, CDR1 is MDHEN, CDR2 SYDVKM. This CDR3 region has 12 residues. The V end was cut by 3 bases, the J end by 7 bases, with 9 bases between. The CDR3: CASSFSRAGYTF. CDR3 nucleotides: TGTGCCAGCAGTTTCTCCAGGGCTGGCTACACCTTC.

The CDR3 DNA reads as TGTGCCAGCAGCCTCAAAAGGGCACAAGATACGCAGTATTTT. Its protein product is CASSLKRAQDTQYF. The chain combines TRBV27 with TRBJ2-3; D is unclear. Per germline, CDR1 MNHEY and CDR2 SMNVEV (reference sequence). Trimming pared 6 bases from V and 5 bases from J, leaving 15 bases between. The CDR3 totals 14 residues.